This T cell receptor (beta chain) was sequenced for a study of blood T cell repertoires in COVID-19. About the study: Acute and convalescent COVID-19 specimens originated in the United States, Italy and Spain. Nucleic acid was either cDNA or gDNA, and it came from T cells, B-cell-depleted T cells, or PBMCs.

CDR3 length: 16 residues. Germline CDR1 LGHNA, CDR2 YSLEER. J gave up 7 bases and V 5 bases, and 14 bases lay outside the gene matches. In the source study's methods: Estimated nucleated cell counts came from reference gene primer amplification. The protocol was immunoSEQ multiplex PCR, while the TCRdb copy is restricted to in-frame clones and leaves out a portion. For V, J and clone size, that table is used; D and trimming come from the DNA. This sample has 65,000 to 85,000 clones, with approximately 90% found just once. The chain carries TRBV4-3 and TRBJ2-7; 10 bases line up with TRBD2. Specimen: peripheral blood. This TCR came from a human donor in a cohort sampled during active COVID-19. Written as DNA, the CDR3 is TGCGCCAGCAGCAGGGCGGGAGCGGGGGGGCTGGGAGAGCAGTACTTC. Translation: CASSRAGAGGLGEQYF.